This TCR beta chain was documented in a study of metastatic and nonmetastatic thyroid tumors. Germline values: CDR1 SGHAT, CDR2 FQNNGV. This CDR3 has 15 residues. There were no patients who had received any treatment before thyroid surgery. As to this clone: As yet, its antigen is unknown. One end of the junction is discordant with germline, which a read error may explain.

TCRdb redid the clone calls on the PCR reads using MiXCR. The data contain almost 85,000 clones, under 15% of them singletons. General study points: Within blood and tumor, benign nodules reportedly had significantly lower TCR beta diversity than malignant thyroid tumors did.

Source material: tumor tissue. V usage is TRBV11-2 and J usage is TRBJ2-1; the D gene could be TRBD1 or TRBD2 (5 bases each). The TCR originated in a female donor with papillary thyroid cancer or a benign thyroid nodule (not recorded which). Some clones in this sample may be carry-over from other donors' samples. The CDR3 DNA sequence: TGTACCAGCGGCGGCACCCGGGGCCCCTACAATGAGCAGTTCTTC. Residues: CTSGGTRGPYNEQFF.